The source of this T cell receptor (beta chain) is a study of tissue T cells after allogeneic stem cell transplantation. The time point is: mouse harvest day 14 after allogeneic transplant. Each mouse received 10^7 T-cell-depleted marrow cells plus 10^6 splenic CD5+ T cells by tail vein. Mice had MHC-mismatched B6 into BALB/c GVHD, sampled day 7 or 14. Germline V gives CDR1 KGHPV, CDR2 FQNQEV (reference sequence). V was clipped by 5 bases and J by 2 bases, with 8 bases between them. CDR3 size: 13 residues. Here immunoSEQ multiplex PCR was the method, and the copy in TCRdb shows in-frame clones only, minus some. The profile shows approximately 9,000 clones, under 40% of them singletons. Concerning this clone itself: Gene names and germline match the mouse. The read ends 1 residue before the CDR3 terminus; that terminus is restored from the germline J gene.

Sequenced material: skin. V gene TRBV26 combines with J gene TRBJ2-5; D perhaps matches TRBD1 (6 bases). The source of this sequence is a female BALB/c mouse given C57BL/6 T cells with graft-versus-host disease after an allogeneic hematopoietic cell transplant. Partial CDR3 DNA: TGTGCCAGCAGTTGGACAGCCCAAGACACCCAGTAC. It is translated as CASSWTAQDTQY. The whole CDR3 region reads CASSWTAQDTQYF. Full variable domain (rest looked up from reference TRBV26 and TRBJ2-5): NSKVIQTPRYLVKGQGQKAKMRCIPEKGHPVVFWYQQNKNNEFKFLINFQNQEVLQQIDMTEKRFSAECPSNSPCSLEIQSSEAGDSALYLCASSWTAQDTQYFGPGTRLLVL.